Each of the 27 T cell receptor beta chains below was sequenced from the same sample in a study of cytomegalovirus exposure and HLA in healthy donors. With 60 Vbeta and 13 Jbeta primers, the PCR was carried out. This table comes from immunoSEQ multiplex PCR, and its TCRdb copy is limited to in-frame clones, with some not included. The sample has 120,000 or so clones; around 84% are singletons. Sequencing used PBMCs. These receptors were collected from a young man in good health and CMV-seronegative.

This chain joins TRBV2 and TRBJ1-2; the D is unclear. CDR1 and CDR2 from the germline V gene are SNHLY and FYNNEI. V lost 6 bases, J lost 0 bases, and 14 bases lay in between. The CDR3 is made up of 15 amino acids. CDR3 DNA sequence: TGTGCCAGCAGACAGTTGGGCGAAGCTAACTATGGCTACACCTTC. This sequence encodes CASRQLGEANYGYTF.

V usage is TRBV9 and J usage is TRBJ2-1; D is uncertain. The V end was cut by 0 bases, the J end by 2 bases, with 6 bases between. Germline assignment: CDR1 SGDLS and CDR2 YYNGEE. CDR3 size: 14 residues. CDR3 in amino acids: CASSVALAYNEQFF. CDR3 nucleotide sequence: TGTGCCAGCAGCGTAGCCCTAGCCTACAATGAGCAGTTCTTC.

The chain joins TRBV19 to TRBJ1-5; D is undetermined. Trimming took off 8 bases at V and 3 bases at J, with 11 bases between the two ends. Germline CDR1 and CDR2: LNHDA and SQIVND (reference sequence). The CDR3 loop spans 13 amino acids. CDR3 DNA: TGTGCCAGTTCCTTGGTCTACAATCAGCCCCAGCATTTT. This encodes CASSLVYNQPQHF.

The chain uses TRBV5-1 and TRBJ2-3; maybe TRBD2 (5 bases). The V and J ends lost 4 bases and 3 bases respectively, with 18 bases between them. Germline V gives CDR1 SGHRS, CDR2 YFSETQ. There are 16 residues in the CDR3. CDR3 in amino acids: CASSPGGSWRTDTQYF. In DNA form, the CDR3 reads TGCGCCAGCAGCCCCGGCGGTTCATGGAGGACAGATACGCAGTATTTT.

J is TRBJ2-1 and V is TRBV2, with 10 bases that match TRBD2. This CDR3 spans 14 amino acids. CDR1 and CDR2 from the germline V gene are SNHLY and FYNNEI. V dropped 8 bases and J dropped 7; count of bases not matched to a gene: 8. CDR3 region: CASRKAGGPNEQFF. CDR3 DNA sequence: TGTGCCAGCCGAAAAGCGGGGGGGCCTAATGAGCAGTTCTTC.

This chain uses TRBV5-4 with TRBJ2-1; 9 bases align to TRBD1. Germline CDR1 and CDR2: SGHNT and YYREEE (reference sequence). There are 15 residues in the CDR3. With 4 bases clipped from V and 3 bases from J, the junction kept 5 bases outside the gene matches. CDR3 loop: CASSATGGGYNEQFF. CDR3 bases: TGTGCCAGCAGCGCAACAGGGGGCGGCTACAATGAGCAGTTCTTC. The full variable domain, rest sourced from reference TRBV5-4 and TRBJ2-1, is ETGVTQSPTHLIKTRGQQVTLRCSSQSGHNTVSWYQQALGQGPQFIFQYYREEENGRGNFPPRFSGLQFPNYSSELNVNALELDDSALYLCASSATGGGYNEQFFGPGTRLTVL.

The chain combines TRBV6-5 with TRBJ1-2; 7 nucleotides match TRBD1. CDR1 MNHEY and CDR2 SVGAGI come from the germline V gene. The J segment lost 2 bases and the V segment lost 7 bases, leaving 7 bases of the junction unmatched. The CDR3 is 14 amino acids. DNA for the CDR3: TGTGCCAGCACCCCGGGACAGAGAAACTATGGCTACACCTTC. Translation: CASTPGQRNYGYTF.

The gene calls are TRBV6-5 and TRBJ2-1; TRBD2 aligns across 8 bases. V shed 3 bases and J 0 bases; nucleotides not matched to a gene: 1. The CDR3 runs 15 residues. Germline V CDR1 and CDR2: MNHEY, SVGAGI. CDR3 nucleotide sequence: TGTGCCAGCAGTTATACTAGCGGCTCCTACAATGAGCAGTTCTTC. Amino acid sequence: CASSYTSGSYNEQFF.

As for this clone: Other DNA sequences in this sample translate to the same CDR3. The V gene is TRBV28, the J gene TRBJ2-7; the D gene is possibly TRBD1 (7 bases). The V and J ends lost 5 bases and 3 bases respectively, with 17 bases between them. The CDR3 extends over 15 amino acids. CDR1 and CDR2 from the germline V gene are MDHEN and SYDVKM. CDR3 coding DNA: TGTGCCAGCAGTCCGACAGGGACTCTCTACTACGAGCAGTACTTC. Its protein is CASSPTGTLYYEQYF.

This rearrangement joins TRBV5-1 to TRBJ2-7, with 12 positions matching TRBD1. This CDR3 has 14 residues. V gave up 7 bases and J gave up 7 bases; unmatched junction bases: 9. Germline CDR1 reads SGHRS; CDR2 reads YFSETQ. This chain's CDR3 is CASGPGTGGREQYF. DNA for the CDR3: TGCGCCAGCGGCCCCGGGACAGGGGGCAGAGAGCAGTACTTC. Full variable domain (remainder filled in from reference TRBV5-1 and TRBJ2-7): KAGVTQTPRYLIKTRGQQVTLSCSPISGHRSVSWYQQTPGQGLQFLFEYFSETQRNKGNFPGRFSGRQFSNSRSEMNVSTLELGDSALYLCASGPGTGGREQYFGPGTRLTVT.

The chain carries TRBV9 and TRBJ2-2; 11 bases match TRBD2. Germline V gives CDR1 SGDLS, CDR2 YYNGEE. The CDR3 consists of 16 residues. V shed 4 bases, J shed 0 bases, and the junction held 2 bases outside the gene matches. Here the CDR3 DNA reads TGTGCCAGCAGCCTAGCGGGGGGACCGAACACCGGGGAGCTGTTTTTT. Protein sequence: CASSLAGGPNTGELFF.

The chain uses TRBV19 and TRBJ2-7; 7 nucleotides line up with TRBD1. V trimming: 7 bases; J trimming: 0 bases; junction bases outside the gene matches: 3. The CDR3 totals 13 residues. Germline V lookup: CDR1 LNHDA, CDR2 SQIVND (reference sequence). The CDR3 DNA is TGTGCCAGTACCGGGACAGCCTCCTACGAGCAGTACTTC. Translating gives CASTGTASYEQYF.

The genes are TRBV28 and TRBJ1-5, with D unresolved. Germline V CDR1 and CDR2: MDHEN, SYDVKM. V was trimmed by 2 bases and J by 0 bases, leaving 5 bases between them. CDR3 length equals 14 residues. CDR3 sequence reads: CASSLINSNQPQHF. DNA for the CDR3: TGTGCCAGCAGTTTAATCAATAGCAATCAGCCCCAGCATTTT.

This clone was detected only a few times. V is TRBV27 and J is TRBJ1-6; no definite D call. V lost 6 bases and J 7 bases, leaving 16 bases between the germline ends. The CDR3 covers 15 residues. Germline CDR1 is MNHEY and CDR2 is SMNVEV (reference sequence). The CDR3 protein is CASSPGRGLNSPLHF. CDR3 coding DNA: TGTGCCAGCAGCCCCGGACGAGGGCTGAATTCACCCCTCCACTTT.

There are a few counts of this clone. J is TRBJ1-5 and V is TRBV19, with 11 bases lining up with TRBD1. The CDR3 extends over 15 amino acids. J lost 6 bases, V lost 4 bases, and 5 bases had no gene match. Germline-derived CDR1 and CDR2 are LNHDA and SQIVND (reference sequence). In nucleotides, the CDR3 is TGTGCCAGTAGTACGGACAGGGGGCTGGGTCAGCCCCAGCATTTT. It translates to CASSTDRGLGQPQHF.

In this sample, this clone turned up a few times. The V call is TRBV2, the J call TRBJ1-1, with D hard to call. The CDR3 is 15 residues long. In germline, CDR1 is SNHLY, CDR2 FYNNEI. The germline V and J ends were trimmed by 8 bases and 0 bases, with 16 bases remaining between them. CDR3 amino acids: CASSRESALNTEAFF. The CDR3 nucleotides are TGTGCCAGCTCACGGGAGTCAGCTTTGAACACTGAAGCTTTCTTT. Full variable domain (outside the CDR3, taken from reference TRBV2 and TRBJ1-1): EPEVTQTPSHQVTQMGQEVILRCVPISNHLYFYWYRQILGQKVEFLVSFYNNEISEKSEIFDDQFSVERPDGSNFTLKIRSTKLEDSAMYFCASSRESALNTEAFFGQGTRLTVV.

This rearrangement joins TRBV11-2 to TRBJ2-5; D gene unclear. The J call may be incorrect, as the DNA end agrees better with TRBJ2-7. The CDR3 covers 12 residues. Germline assignment: CDR1 SGHAT and CDR2 FQNNGV. For the CDR3, the DNA is TGTGCCAGCAGGAGAGTATCCTACGAGCAGTACTTC. It is translated as CASRRVSYEQYF.

The genes are TRBV5-1 and TRBJ1-1; 10 bases agree with TRBD1. CDR1 is SGHRS and CDR2 is YFSETQ in the germline V gene. The junction had 3 bases not matched to a gene; V was cut back by 3 bases and J by 1 base. This CDR3 spans 15 amino acids. CDR3 residues: CASSYRQGANTEAFF. In DNA, the CDR3 is TGCGCCAGCAGCTACCGACAGGGGGCGAACACTGAAGCTTTCTTT.

The chain is built from TRBV28 and TRBJ2-1; TRBD1 matches at 11 bases. The germline gives CDR1 MDHEN, CDR2 SYDVKM. V gave up 5 bases and J gave up 6 bases; unmatched junction bases: 6. CDR3 length equals 15 residues. This CDR3 is CASSLIGTGGNEQFF. DNA for the CDR3: TGTGCCAGCAGTCTAATAGGGACAGGGGGCAATGAGCAGTTCTTC.

The rearrangement links TRBV6-1 to TRBJ2-5; 11 bases align to TRBD2. CDR1 is MNHNS, CDR2 SASEGT, per germline. V shed 2 bases and J 5 bases; nucleotides not matched to a gene: 7. The CDR3 extends over 16 amino acids. CDR3 sequence: CASSESLAGGRETQYF. The CDR3 region has the DNA TGTGCCAGCAGTGAATCCCTAGCGGGGGGCAGGGAGACCCAGTACTTC.

This clone was counted a single time. The chain employs TRBV5-6 and TRBJ2-7; 8 nucleotides line up with TRBD1. CDR1 is SGHDT, CDR2 YYEEEE, per germline. The CDR3 has 14 residues. After removal of 4 bases from V and 3 bases from J, the junction contained 6 bases not matched to a gene. The CDR3 region has the DNA TGTGCCAGCAGCCCCAGGGGGCTGGTCTACGAGCAGTACTTC. It specifies CASSPRGLVYEQYF.

This clone was recorded a few times. This chain links TRBV29-1 with TRBJ1-1; D is perhaps TRBD1 (5 bases). Per the germline V gene, CDR1 is SQVTM and CDR2 is ANQGSEA. V was shortened by 4 bases and J by 5 bases, with 11 bases between the two germline ends. The length of the CDR3 is 12 residues. The CDR3 protein is CSVAGSETEAFF. As DNA, the CDR3 is TGCAGCGTTGCAGGGTCGGAGACTGAAGCTTTCTTT.

For the CDR3, the DNA is TGTGCCAGCAGTAAAACTTCCCCCATGGTGGGAGGGACCCAGTACTTC. This translates into CASSKTSPMVGGTQYF. This chain joins TRBV27 and TRBJ2-5; tentatively, D is TRBD2 (6 bases). The CDR3 runs to 16 residues. Trimming removed 5 bases at V and 7 bases at J, with 23 bases between. Germline CDR1 MNHEY, CDR2 SMNVEV (reference sequence).

This clone was seen a single time. The chain uses TRBV18 and TRBJ1-6; D perhaps matches TRBD1 (5 bases). Germline assignment: CDR1 KGHSH and CDR2 LQKENI. This CDR3 is built from 14 residues. V was clipped by 4 bases and J by 10 bases, with 14 bases between them. This CDR3 is CASSLEDSSSPLHF. The CDR3 DNA follows: TGTGCCAGCTCACTCGAAGACAGTTCGTCACCCCTCCACTTT.

There are a few counts of this clone. J is TRBJ1-2 and V is TRBV4-1, with 8 bases fitting TRBD1. The germline V gene encodes CDR1 MGHRA and CDR2 YSYEKL. The CDR3 spans 17 residues. Trimming took 4 bases from V and 4 from J; bases not matched to a gene: 14. The chain's CDR3 is CASSPHPTPGGVYGYTF. In nucleotides, the CDR3 is TGCGCCAGCAGCCCCCACCCTACCCCAGGGGGCGTCTATGGCTACACCTTC.

This sequence joins TRBV4-3 and TRBJ2-2, with TRBD2 identical over 15 bases. The V gene end was trimmed by 2 bases and the J gene end by 5 bases; junction bases not matched to a gene: 6. The germline gives CDR1 LGHNA, CDR2 YSLEER. The CDR3 totals 18 residues. CDR3 protein: CASSQPGLAGGDTGELFF. The CDR3 DNA sequence: TGCGCCAGCAGCCAACCGGGACTAGCGGGGGGAGATACCGGGGAGCTGTTTTTT.

This clone was found a few times. The chain couples TRBV19 to TRBJ2-3; D gene ambiguous. V lost 5 bases to trimming and J lost 6 bases, with 12 bases between them. Germline loops: CDR1 LNHDA, CDR2 SQIVND (reference sequence). The CDR3 covers 13 residues. The CDR3: CASSLQIGDTQYF. The CDR3 DNA follows: TGTGCCAGTAGTCTTCAGATCGGGGATACGCAGTATTTT.